These 13 T cell receptor beta chains came from one sample sequenced in a study of shared clonotypes between healthy human individuals. The repertoire was sequenced with immunoSEQ multiplex PCR; TCRdb's copy has only in-frame clones and lacks some. The table has over a million clones, 96% seen once. The sequenced material came from naive CD4+ T cells sorted from blood. Subset specified: CD45RA+ positively selected. These receptors were collected from a man aged 30 to 39 in good health.

The rearrangement links TRBV27 to TRBJ2-1; D gene ambiguous. The CDR3 is 15 amino acids. V lost 5 bases and J lost 0, with 11 bases in between. Germline values: CDR1 MNHEY, CDR2 SMNVEV (reference sequence). Written as DNA, the CDR3 is TGTGCCAGCAGTCTGGGGATCAGCTCCTACAATGAGCAGTTCTTC. This translates into CASSLGISSYNEQFF.

The chain uses TRBV28 and TRBJ1-5; 12 bases map to TRBD1. This CDR3 region has 15 residues. Germline V gene sequence: CDR1 MDHEN, CDR2 SYDVKM. V lost 6 bases, J lost 6 bases, and 6 bases stayed unmatched. DNA for the CDR3: TGTGCCAGCAGCGGGACAGGGGGCTTCGGTCAGCCCCAGCATTTT. Amino acids: CASSGTGGFGQPQHF.

The chain couples TRBV9 to TRBJ1-5; TRBD1 is a possible D gene (5 bases). Germline assignment: CDR1 SGDLS and CDR2 YYNGEE. The CDR3 sequence is 15 residues long. Trimming took off 0 bases at V and 8 bases at J, with 15 bases between the two ends. For the CDR3, the DNA is TGTGCCAGCAGCGTAGGGGGGGTGGAGGCTGAGCCCCAGCATTTT. Its protein product is CASSVGGVEAEPQHF.

This chain connects TRBV6-1 to TRBJ2-7, with TRBD2 identical over 7 bases. This CDR3 comprises 13 residues. The germline CDR1 and CDR2 sequences are MNHNS and SASEGT. The V segment lost 4 bases and the J segment 4 bases; nucleotides outside the gene matches: 4. In DNA form, the CDR3 reads TGTGCCAGCAGTGGCGGGAGCGGGTACGAGCAGTACTTC. Its protein product is CASSGGSGYEQYF.

This clone was found once. The V call is TRBV5-1, the J call TRBJ2-1; TRBD1 aligns across 7 bases. There are 17 residues in the CDR3. In germline, CDR1 is SGHRS, CDR2 YFSETQ. V lost 4 bases to trimming and J lost 6 bases; unmatched junction nucleotides: 16. CDR3 loop: CASSLEKGALTGNEQFF. CDR3 DNA sequence: TGCGCCAGCAGCCTAGAGAAGGGGGCGCTTACGGGCAATGAGCAGTTCTTC.

This clone was seen a single time. The chain combines TRBV29-1 with TRBJ2-3; no clear D gene. Germline CDR1 is SQVTM and CDR2 is ANQGSEA. V was pared by 7 bases and J by 8 bases, with 13 bases between. This CDR3 spans 11 amino acids. The DNA for the CDR3 is TGCAGCGCTGCCTTGAGTAGTACGCAGTATTTT. It encodes CSAALSSTQYF.

For the CDR3, the DNA is TGTGCCAGCAGTTTATTGCCTAATGACTACGAGCAGTACTTC. Protein: CASSLLPNDYEQYF. The chain employs TRBV27 and TRBJ2-7; D remains ambiguous. The CDR3 loop spans 14 amino acids. Trimming left V 1 base short and J 3 bases short, with 10 bases between. The V gene's germline CDR1 is MNHEY and CDR2 SMNVEV (reference sequence).

For this clone: The sample contains more than one DNA sequence encoding this CDR3. This chain's CDR3 is CASSSSGSPYEQYF. The CDR3 DNA reads TGTGCCAGCAGCTCCTCCGGCAGTCCCTACGAGCAGTACTTC. This chain joins TRBV5-4 and TRBJ2-7; D ambiguous. The CDR3 has 14 amino acids. Germline V gives CDR1 SGHNT, CDR2 YYREEE (reference sequence). V lost 3 bases and J lost 2, with 12 bases in between.

The chain couples TRBV11-2 to TRBJ1-3; D is perhaps TRBD1 (5 bases). The CDR3 extends over 16 amino acids. Germline V gives CDR1 SGHAT, CDR2 FQNNGV. The ends were cut back, 5 bases at V and 4 bases at J, with 18 bases in the middle. As DNA, the CDR3 is TGTGCCAGCAGCCCCCCCCGAGGGGCTTTGGGAAACACCATATATTTT. Its protein product is CASSPPRGALGNTIYF.

This clone was detected only a few times. V gene TRBV7-3 combines with J gene TRBJ2-3; D unresolved. The CDR3 is 14 amino acids. Germline loops: CDR1 SGHTA, CDR2 FQGTGA. Trimming took 5 bases from V and 2 from J, leaving 11 bases between them. The CDR3 DNA reads as TGTGCCAGCAGCCCCTTAATCCCCACAGATACGCAGTATTTT. Amino acid sequence: CASSPLIPTDTQYF.

J is TRBJ1-5 and V is TRBV23-1; D is possibly TRBD1 (5 bases). TRBV23-1 belongs to the ORF category, with a function that is uncertain. V lost 0 bases and J 5 bases, leaving 17 bases between the germline ends. The CDR3 covers 17 residues. The CDR3 sequence: CASSQSWTSVSHQPQHF. CDR3 sequence (DNA): TGCGCCAGCAGTCAATCGTGGACATCCGTCTCTCATCAGCCCCAGCATTTT.

The chain uses TRBV30 and TRBJ2-7; D call uncertain. Germline V lookup: CDR1 GTSNPN, CDR2 SVGIG (reference sequence). Between the trimmed V and J ends, which lost 2 bases and 4 bases, there was a span of 6 bases. This CDR3 is built from 11 residues. The CDR3 is CAWSPRYEQYF. The CDR3 DNA follows: TGTGCCTGGAGTCCACGGTACGAGCAGTACTTC.

J is TRBJ1-1 and V is TRBV7-9, with 7 bases identical to TRBD1. The germline V gene has CDR1 SEHNR and CDR2 FQNEAQ (reference sequence). The CDR3 sequence is 14 residues long. The CDR3 region has the DNA TGTGCAGAAACGAGTGACAGGGCGAACACTGAAGCTTTCTTT. Amino acid sequence: CAETSDRANTEAFF.